Reported below is one T cell receptor beta chain. This specimen belongs to a study of blood T cell repertoires in COVID-19. In the study overall: T cells, B-cell-depleted T cells, or PBMCs provided the cDNA or gDNA that served as material.

Under the authors' procedure: The authors estimated nucleated cell counts from reference gene primer amplification. Sequencing used immunoSEQ multiplex PCR; TCRdb keeps in-frame clones, though not all of them. V and J calls and clone size are those listed in that table; D and trimming were worked out from the DNA. The repertoire includes 110,000 or so clones, around 82% of them detected once, and about 12% sits in the top ten. This CDR3 has 15 residues. The germline V gene has CDR1 SGHRS and CDR2 YFSETQ. With 1 base removed from V and 3 bases from J, the gap between germline ends came to 12 bases. V gene TRBV5-1 combines with J gene TRBJ2-3; possible D gene TRBD1, 5 bases. The TCR comes from a human donor in a cohort sampled during active COVID-19. Sequencing used peripheral blood. The DNA of the CDR3 is TGCGCCAGCAGCTTGCAGGGTATGATAACAGATACGCAGTATTTT. Translation: CASSLQGMITDTQYF.